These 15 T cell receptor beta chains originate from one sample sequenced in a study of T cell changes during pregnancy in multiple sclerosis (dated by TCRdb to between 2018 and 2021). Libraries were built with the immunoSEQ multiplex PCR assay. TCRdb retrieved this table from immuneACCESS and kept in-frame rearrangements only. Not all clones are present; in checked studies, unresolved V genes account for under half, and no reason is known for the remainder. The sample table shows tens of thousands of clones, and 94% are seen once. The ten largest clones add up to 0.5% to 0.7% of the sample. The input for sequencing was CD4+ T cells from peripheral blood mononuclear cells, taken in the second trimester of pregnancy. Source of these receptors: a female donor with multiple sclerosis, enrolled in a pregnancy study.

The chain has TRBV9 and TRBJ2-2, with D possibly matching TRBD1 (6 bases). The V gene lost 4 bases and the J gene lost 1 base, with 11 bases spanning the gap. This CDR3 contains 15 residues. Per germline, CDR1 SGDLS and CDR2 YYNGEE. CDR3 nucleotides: TGTGCCAGCAGCCGCTTGGGACAGAACACCGGGGAGCTGTTTTTT. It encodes CASSRLGQNTGELFF. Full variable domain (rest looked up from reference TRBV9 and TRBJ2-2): DSGVTQTPKHLITATGQRVTLRCSPRSGDLSVYWYQQSLDQGLQFLIQYYNGEERAKGNILERFSAQQFPDLHSELNLSSLELGDSALYFCASSRLGQNTGELFFGEGSRLTVL.

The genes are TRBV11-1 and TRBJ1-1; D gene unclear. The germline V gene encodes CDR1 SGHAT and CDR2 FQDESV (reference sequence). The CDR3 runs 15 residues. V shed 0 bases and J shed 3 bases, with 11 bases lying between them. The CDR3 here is CASSLAAGLHTEAFF. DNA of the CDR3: TGTGCCAGCAGCTTAGCGGCAGGCTTACACACTGAAGCTTTCTTT.

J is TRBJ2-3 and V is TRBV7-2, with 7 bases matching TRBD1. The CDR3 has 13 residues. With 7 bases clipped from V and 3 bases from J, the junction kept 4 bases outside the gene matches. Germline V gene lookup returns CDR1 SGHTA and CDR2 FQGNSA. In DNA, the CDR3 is TGTGCCAGCACGGGACAGATTACAGATACGCAGTATTTT. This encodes CASTGQITDTQYF.

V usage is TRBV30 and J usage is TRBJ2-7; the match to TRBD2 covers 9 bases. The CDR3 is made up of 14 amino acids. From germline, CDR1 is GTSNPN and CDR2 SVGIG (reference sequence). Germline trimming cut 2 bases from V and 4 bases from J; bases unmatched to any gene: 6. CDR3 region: CAWSRAGGPYEQYF. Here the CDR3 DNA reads TGTGCCTGGAGTAGGGCGGGGGGGCCTTACGAGCAGTACTTC.

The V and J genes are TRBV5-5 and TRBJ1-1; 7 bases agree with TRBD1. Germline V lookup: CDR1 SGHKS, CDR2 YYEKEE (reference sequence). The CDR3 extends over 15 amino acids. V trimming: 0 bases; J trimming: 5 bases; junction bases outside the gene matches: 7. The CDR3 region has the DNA TGTGCCAGCAGCTTGGTCACAGGGGCGAAGACTGAAGCTTTCTTT. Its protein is CASSLVTGAKTEAFF.

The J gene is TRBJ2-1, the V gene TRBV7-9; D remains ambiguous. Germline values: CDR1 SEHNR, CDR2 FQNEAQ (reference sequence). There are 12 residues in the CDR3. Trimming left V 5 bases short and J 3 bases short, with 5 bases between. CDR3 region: CASSPYYNEQFF. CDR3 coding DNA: TGTGCCAGCAGCCCCTACTACAATGAGCAGTTCTTC.

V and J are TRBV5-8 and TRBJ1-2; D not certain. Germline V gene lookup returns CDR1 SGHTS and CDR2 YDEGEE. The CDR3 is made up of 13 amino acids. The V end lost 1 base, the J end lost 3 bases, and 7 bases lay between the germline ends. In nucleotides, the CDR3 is TGTGCCAGCAGCTTGCTCAGCGACTATGGCTACACCTTC. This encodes CASSLLSDYGYTF.

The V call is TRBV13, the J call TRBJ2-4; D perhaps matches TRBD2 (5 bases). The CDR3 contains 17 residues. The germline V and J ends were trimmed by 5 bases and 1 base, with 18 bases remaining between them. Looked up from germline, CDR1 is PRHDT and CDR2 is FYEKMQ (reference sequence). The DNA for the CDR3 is TGTGCCAGCAGCCGAGGGATGGACTGGGCTGCCAAAAACATTCAGTACTTC. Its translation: CASSRGMDWAAKNIQYF.

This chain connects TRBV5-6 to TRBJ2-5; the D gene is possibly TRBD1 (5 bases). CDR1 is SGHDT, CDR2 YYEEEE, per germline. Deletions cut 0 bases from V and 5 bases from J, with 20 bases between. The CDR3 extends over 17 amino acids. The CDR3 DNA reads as TGTGCCAGCAGCTTGGCCAGTCTAGGGGCGCGTTCGGAGACCCAGTACTTC. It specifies CASSLASLGARSETQYF.

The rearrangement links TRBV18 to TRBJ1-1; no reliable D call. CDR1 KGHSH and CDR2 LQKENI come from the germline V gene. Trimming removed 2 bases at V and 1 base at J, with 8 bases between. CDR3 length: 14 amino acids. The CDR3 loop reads CASSPGRQNTEAFF. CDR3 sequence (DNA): TGTGCCAGCTCACCAGGGCGACAGAACACTGAAGCTTTCTTT.

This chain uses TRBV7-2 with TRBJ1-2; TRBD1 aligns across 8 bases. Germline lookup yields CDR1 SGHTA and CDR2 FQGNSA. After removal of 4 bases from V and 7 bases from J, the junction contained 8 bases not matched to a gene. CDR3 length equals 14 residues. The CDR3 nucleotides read TGTGCCAGCAGCTCGGACAGGGCTCGAGGTGGCTACACCTTC. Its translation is CASSSDRARGGYTF.

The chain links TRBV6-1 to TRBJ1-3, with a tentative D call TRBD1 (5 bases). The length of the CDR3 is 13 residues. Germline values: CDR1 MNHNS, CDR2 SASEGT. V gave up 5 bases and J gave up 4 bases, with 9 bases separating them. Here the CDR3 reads CASSSGYGNTIYF. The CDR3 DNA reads TGTGCCAGCAGTTCAGGGTACGGAAACACCATATATTTT.

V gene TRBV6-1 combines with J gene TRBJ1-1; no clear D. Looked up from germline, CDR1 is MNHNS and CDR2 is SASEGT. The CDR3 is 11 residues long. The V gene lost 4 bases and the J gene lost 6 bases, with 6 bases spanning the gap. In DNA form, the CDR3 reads TGTGCCAGCAGTGGGAGGTCTGAAGCTTTCTTT. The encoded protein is CASSGRSEAFF.

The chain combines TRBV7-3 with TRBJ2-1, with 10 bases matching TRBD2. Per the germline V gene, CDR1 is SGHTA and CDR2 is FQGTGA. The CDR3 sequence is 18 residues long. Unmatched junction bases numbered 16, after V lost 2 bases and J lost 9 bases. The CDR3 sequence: CASSLWGGGAGGPGEQFF. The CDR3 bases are TGTGCCAGCAGCTTATGGGGTGGGGGAGCGGGGGGGCCGGGTGAGCAGTTCTTC.

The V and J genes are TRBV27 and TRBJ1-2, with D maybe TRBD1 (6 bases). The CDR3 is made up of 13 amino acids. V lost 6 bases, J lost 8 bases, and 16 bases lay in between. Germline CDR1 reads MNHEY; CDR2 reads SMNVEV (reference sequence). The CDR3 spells CASSPRGGLGYTF. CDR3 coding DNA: TGTGCCAGCAGCCCCCGGGGGGGGCTAGGCTACACCTTC.